What follows are 14 T cell receptor beta chains derived from one specimen sequenced in a study of cytomegalovirus exposure and HLA in healthy donors (dated by TCRdb to 2015 to 2018). The method was the immunoSEQ multiplex PCR assay. A mixture of 60 forward primers for TCR Vbeta segments and 13 reverse primers for TCR Jbeta segments was used in the multiplex PCR. In its TCRdb copy, this immuneACCESS table keeps in-frame sequences only and misses some clones. Where compared with another copy, unresolved V genes explain less than half of these, and the others have no known cause. Counted in this sample were approximately 100,000 clones; about 81% of them appeared once. 1.4% to 1.5% of the sample rests with the top ten. The material sequenced was PBMCs. These receptors originate from a man aged 40-49 years in good health and CMV-seronegative.

This clone was seen a single time. J is TRBJ2-1 and V is TRBV4-1; TRBD2 aligns across 8 bases. CDR1 is MGHRA, CDR2 YSYEKL, per germline. V lost 0 bases and J lost 8; bases outside the gene matches: 6. This CDR3 is 15 amino acids long. The DNA of the CDR3 is TGCGCCAGCAGCCAAGAAAACGGGGGGGCGTATGAGCAGTTCTTC. Its translation is CASSQENGGAYEQFF.

The chain employs TRBV7-3 and TRBJ1-1; D call uncertain. Per germline, CDR1 SGHTA and CDR2 FQGTGA. This CDR3 region has 13 residues. Trimming removed 5 bases at V and 6 bases at J, with 13 bases between. The CDR3 region is CASSVGLNAEAFF. The CDR3 DNA sequence: TGTGCCAGCAGCGTTGGCCTTAACGCTGAAGCTTTCTTT.

The V and J genes are TRBV15 and TRBJ1-4; D is possibly TRBD1 (6 bases). Trimming took 1 base from V and 8 from J, leaving 14 bases between them. Germline V gene data show CDR1 as LNHNV and CDR2 as YYDKDF (reference sequence). There are 15 residues in the CDR3. CDR3 sequence (DNA): TGTGCCACCAGCAGAGCTCCAGAGAGGGGGGAAAAACTGTTTTTT. It encodes CATSRAPERGEKLFF.

The chain joins TRBV10-2 to TRBJ2-7; 8 nucleotides match TRBD1. The germline V gene encodes CDR1 WSHSY and CDR2 SAAADI. Trimming removed 6 bases from V and 0 bases from J; junction bases left unmatched: 7. The CDR3 has 15 amino acids. The CDR3 here is CASSPLDRASYEQYF. In DNA, the CDR3 is TGCGCCAGCAGCCCTTTGGACAGGGCCTCCTACGAGCAGTACTTC.

The CDR3 is CASSDTGQGSYEQYF. DNA of the CDR3: TGTGCCAGCAGTGACACGGGACAGGGGAGCTACGAGCAGTACTTC. The chain combines TRBV2 with TRBJ2-7; the match to TRBD1 covers 10 bases. The CDR3 runs 15 residues. The germline V gene has CDR1 SNHLY and CDR2 FYNNEI. Losses at the gene ends were 3 bases for V and 3 bases for J; bases not matched to a gene: 5.

V and J are TRBV19 and TRBJ2-7, with D tentatively TRBD2 (5 bases). The CDR3 covers 15 residues. The germline V and J ends were trimmed by 6 bases and 3 bases, with 18 bases remaining between them. Germline assignment: CDR1 LNHDA and CDR2 SQIVND (reference sequence). The CDR3 region has the DNA TGTGCCAGTAGAGAGGCCGGAGGCCAAAACTACGAGCAGTACTTC. It translates to CASREAGGQNYEQYF.

Of note for this clone: This sample also contains other DNA sequences that code for the same CDR3. The gene calls are TRBV7-9 and TRBJ1-1; 9 bases match TRBD1. The CDR3 length is 15 residues. Germline CDR1 SEHNR, CDR2 FQNEAQ (reference sequence). The trim removed 4 bases at V and 0 bases at J, leaving 3 bases unmatched. The CDR3 reads CASSSGQGMNTEAFF. The DNA for the CDR3 is TGTGCCAGCAGCTCGGGACAGGGAATGAACACTGAAGCTTTCTTT.

The chain combines TRBV27 with TRBJ2-1; TRBD1 might be the D (6 bases). Germline loops: CDR1 MNHEY, CDR2 SMNVEV (reference sequence). Trimming took 9 bases from V and 10 from J, leaving 28 bases between them. This CDR3 contains 16 residues. CDR3: CARSPGTGHPSGEQFF. In DNA form, the CDR3 reads TGTGCCAGATCCCCCGGCACGGGACACCCTTCGGGAGAGCAGTTCTTC.

This chain joins TRBV29-1 and TRBJ2-6; 7 nucleotides align to TRBD1. The CDR3 spans 21 residues. V was clipped by 0 bases and J by 2 bases; unmatched bases: 19. The germline CDR1 and CDR2 sequences are SQVTM and ANQGSEA. The CDR3 DNA reads as TGCAGCGTTGAAGATAAACGGTCAATAGGGGGCCCGGTCCCTGGGGCCAACGTCCTGACTTTC. Protein: CSVEDKRSIGGPVPGANVLTF.

The J gene is TRBJ2-7, the V gene TRBV18; 10 nucleotides align to TRBD1. CDR3 length: 17 amino acids. V lost 3 bases, J lost 3 bases, and 11 bases stayed unmatched. From germline, CDR1 is KGHSH and CDR2 LQKENI. The CDR3 loop is CASSPAGQGRHLYEQYF. CDR3 in DNA: TGTGCCAGCTCACCGGCGGGACAGGGGCGCCACCTCTACGAGCAGTACTTC.

The CDR3 here is CASSVGHPYEQYF. The CDR3 coding sequence is TGTGCCAGCAGCGTAGGACACCCCTACGAGCAGTACTTC. The rearrangement joins TRBV9 to TRBJ2-5, with D unclear. The J call may be faulty, since TRBJ2-7 better matches the DNA end. CDR3 length equals 13 residues. Germline CDR1 SGDLS, CDR2 YYNGEE.

This rearrangement joins TRBV15 to TRBJ1-1; 7 nucleotides match TRBD1. V shed 2 bases and J 11 bases; nucleotides not matched to a gene: 11. The V gene's germline CDR1 is LNHNV and CDR2 YYDKDF (reference sequence). The CDR3 consists of 14 residues. The CDR3: CATSRSGTAEGAFF. In DNA, the CDR3 is TGTGCCACCAGCAGATCCGGGACAGCCGAAGGGGCTTTCTTT. The whole variable domain, remainder taken from reference TRBV15 and TRBJ1-1, is DAMVIQNPRYQVTQFGKPVTLSCSQTLNHNVMYWYQQKSSQAPKLLFHYYDKDFNNEADTPDNFQSRRPNTSFCFLDIRSPGLGDTAMYLCATSRSGTAEGAFFGQGTRLTVV.

The V gene is TRBV29-1, the J gene TRBJ1-1; D is possibly TRBD1 (5 bases). There are 13 residues in the CDR3. Germline values: CDR1 SQVTM, CDR2 ANQGSEA. V lost 2 bases, J lost 0 bases, and 7 bases lay in between. CDR3 nucleotides: TGCAGCGTTGAAAGACAGATGAACACTGAAGCTTTCTTT. The encoded protein is CSVERQMNTEAFF.

The chain is built from TRBV18 and TRBJ1-4; D is unclear. V was trimmed by 2 bases and J by 1 base, leaving 8 bases between them. CDR1 and CDR2 (germline): KGHSH, LQKENI. The CDR3 runs to 15 residues. CDR3 protein: CASSPREGTNEKLFF. The CDR3 nucleotides are TGTGCCAGCTCACCAAGGGAGGGAACTAATGAAAAACTGTTTTTT.